The subject of this entry is one T cell receptor (beta chain). Its antigen specificity is not known. No quality values exist for individual bases; no much larger clone is one base distant. The cohort comprised 666 healthy bone marrow donors. All cohort members were sampled while nominally healthy, although unrecorded immune exposures were likely present. The donor was CMV seronegative and was included in the group of a few hundred seronegative cohort members. Every donor gave a peripheral blood sample, and the peripheral blood mononuclear cells from that sample were used for TCR beta sequencing. The Qiagen DNeasy Blood Extraction Kit was used to extract genomic DNA from the blood cell samples. These data originate in a study of cytomegalovirus exposure and HLA in healthy donors (dated by TCRdb to the late 2010s). As for the study more broadly: An earlier analysis of several hundred of the donors reported approximately 290 Gb of sequence data and some 100 million unique TCR beta sequences from about 179 million T cells. The T cell repertoires of under 700 subjects were profiled by immunosequencing and related to cytomegalovirus serostatus. The number of donors typed differed by locus, with about 620-630 for A, B, C, DRB1 and DQB1, more than 500 for DQA1, approximately 580 for DPA1, and some 440 for DPB1. To decide whether each TCR beta V gene segment behaved as functional or pseudogenic, an earlier analysis of some 580 of the donors relied on high-throughput TCR beta sequencing. HLA typing covered class I and class II loci at four-digit resolution. In the later analysis, no new phenotypic data were used to find candidate immune exposures; instead, reliance was placed on TCR beta sequences and their occurrence across donors. Every repertoire in the discovery cohort had been generated on one and the same sequencing platform. Donor age, sex, ethnicity and CMV serostatus were compiled together with the repertoire data. The study combined high-throughput TCR immunosequencing, statistical association of individual TCRs with disease status, and machine learning to predict cytomegalovirus infection status. Of the roughly 420 genotyped donors, less than 90% were placed in the genetic ancestry cluster associated with self-reported Caucasian donors. Roughly 5 DR-DQ haplotypes were handled as single units for association and clustering because linkage in the cohort was strong. About 280 gigabases of sequencing data and roughly 81 million unique TCR sequences made up an early release that covered nearly 650 HLA-typed donors. The study was designed to test whether signatures of past pathogen exposure could be identified by cataloging public T cell receptors. Across around 400 genotyped donors of the cohort, an average of about 240,000 unique TCR beta nucleotide sequences per donor were sequenced, and 15% to 20% of those sequences were non-productive. In a later genetic analysis, genome-wide SNP genotypes for about 65% of the roughly 700 donors were used, and that subset was treated as a discovery cohort. To study patterns of TCR occurrence, a later analysis re-analyzed previously published TCR beta repertoires from more than 550 donors and added high-resolution HLA genotyping. Along with the approximately 620-subject first cohort, a separate validation cohort of over a hundred different subjects was used.

The library was produced with the immunoSEQ multiplex PCR assay. For the multiplex PCR, a mixture combining 60 forward primers for TCR Vbeta segments and 13 reverse primers for TCR Jbeta segments was used. The CDR3 region of rearranged TCR beta genes was amplified from genomic DNA with a multiplex PCR assay. The Illumina HiSeq System was used to sequence the amplified TCR beta libraries as 87-base-pair reads. The study's processing was this. A later analysis tallied roughly 76 million unique TCR beta chains across the 650 to 750 repertoires, and some 10 million of those chains were shared by two or more donors. Raw reads were error-corrected and collapsed into unique sequences by a nearest-neighbor algorithm in which closely related sequences were merged to remove PCR and sequencing errors. CDR3 sequences were aligned to IMGT reference sequences to assign V, D and J gene segments. For a sequence to be retained, a match of at least six nucleotides to both a V gene segment and a J gene segment was required. A rearrangement counted as productive if the CDR3 had no stop codons and remained in frame with V and J, and every other rearrangement counted as non-productive. Following IMGT convention, CDR3 was defined as the stretch from the second conserved V-encoded cysteine up to the conserved J-encoded phenylalanine. Sequences without an unambiguous match to a single V gene segment were excluded from the earlier analysis of almost 600 of the donors. In an earlier analysis of several hundred of the donors, V segments were called functional above 56.7% productive rearrangements and were called segregating when the between-donor standard deviation exceeded 5%. A statistical classification framework was built to diagnose cytomegalovirus status from the catalog of TCR beta chain sequences. In a later analysis, V and J genes were assigned by comparing TCR nucleotide sequences against IMGT/GENE-DB human TR gene sequences. A later analysis assigned CDR3 sequences and most-parsimonious VDJ recombination scenarios with the TCRdist pipeline. A later analysis defined each TCR beta chain by its CDR3 amino acid sequence plus V-gene family, and excluded reads lacking a unique V-gene family. A later analysis removed 600 or so highly shared, low-generation-probability nucleotide sequences to deal with suspected cross-contamination and a sequencing artifact. In a later analysis, a clonal expansion index for each public chain was calculated from normalized within-repertoire ranks of inferred template counts. A later analysis computed generation probabilities with a VDJ recombination model fitted to out-of-frame rearrangements, and checked the results against IGoR. In a later analysis, hypergeometric tests were used to score TCR-TCR, TCR-HLA and TCR-CMV co-occurrence, with a repertoire-size bias correction applied to TCR pairs. A later analysis estimated false discovery rates by permuting HLA or CMV assignments 20 times. In a later analysis, co-occurring TCRs were grouped using DBSCAN, and TCRdist sequence similarity was added for clustering within HLA-allele-positive subsets. Co-occurrence clustering excluded repertoires with fewer than 30,000 or more than 120,000 public chains, plus five with anomalous nucleotide sharing. The clones in this table, taken by TCRdb from immuneACCESS, are in-frame only. Not every clone is retained; where verified, under half of the shortfall comes from an unresolved V gene, and the cause of the rest is unknown. The V and J calls and clone size come from that table; D and trimming were worked out from the DNA. Recorded for this sample are 160,000 or so clones; around 79% of them occurred a single time. In total, the top ten clones hold more than 3.5% of the sample.

Ends trimmed: V by 6 bases, J by 0 bases; bases unmatched to a gene: 5. The CDR3 holds 15 amino acids from the cysteine to the phenylalanine. Only the CDR3 region is kept as DNA, spanning 45 bases read in frame from base 1. Reading the germline V gene gives CDR1 MNHNS and CDR2 SASEGT. Broad study findings and their caveats: It was suggested by the authors that the approach could potentially be generalized to other disease states and immunological phenotypes. A cluster of highly shared sequence variants was judged likely to be a technical artifact of the sequencing pipeline. Most TCR sequences were observed very rarely across donors, whereas some public TCRs were present in many individuals. A later analysis found that TCR association rates varied across HLA loci, with DRB1 alleles showing the most associated TCRs and HLA-C alleles the fewest. In vitro tests confirmed that three of the cytomegalovirus-associated TCR beta chains recognize cytomegalovirus antigens. In a later analysis, HLA-associated TCR beta chains were found to be more clonally expanded and to have lower generation probabilities than equally common non-associated chains. In an earlier analysis of about 540 of the donors, most TCR beta V segments were observed in productive rearrangements about 90% or about 30% of the time, broadly matching IMGT annotations. The only immune exposure information available for the cohort was CMV serostatus. Several of the top co-occurrence clusters appeared to be linked to parvovirus B19, influenza, CMV and Epstein-Barr virus, according to a later analysis. The study gave a list of some 150 TCR beta chains associated with cytomegalovirus. Some IMGT-functional V segments, including TRBV6-2 and TRBV6-3, could not be distinguished by the 87-base-pair reads and were therefore excluded. Because HLA typing was unavailable for some donors at each locus, only the typed subset was used in association tests. Compared with the roughly 670-donor mean, donors in an Asian-associated ancestry cluster had fewer N-insertions in productive TCRs, according to a later genetic analysis. Approximately 16 rarely observed V segments, including chromosome 9 orphons, were excluded from the earlier analysis of about 600 of the donors because counts were too low. A later genetic analysis associated a missense DCLRE1C variant with V-gene and J-gene trimming of TCR beta chains, and an independent cohort replicated the association. A later analysis associated 15,000 or so TCR beta sequences with specific HLA alleles at a false discovery rate of 0.05. According to a later analysis, most CMV-associated TCR beta chains appeared to be HLA-restricted, and the HLA associations seemed to be driven largely by CMV exposure. When HLA alleles, especially DR and DQ, strongly co-occurred, TCR associations were difficult to assign to individual alleles. The classifier was reported to diagnose cytomegalovirus status with high specificity and sensitivity in both the original cohort and the validation cohort. Correlated functional status among segregating V segments might be attributable to linkage disequilibrium, but an unknown experimental factor could not be ruled out. A further reported finding was that TCR beta sequences accurately predicted the HLA-A and HLA-B alleles for most subjects in the first cohort. Roughly uniform sequencing depth across donors was assumed in presence/absence analyses, although this assumption may not hold. The cohort was sequenced for TCR beta chains only, and without alpha or paired-chain data the features that could be detected were limited.

The clonotype was recovered from a man aged 35 to 55 in good health and CMV-seronegative. The sample taken for sequencing was PBMCs. Recombination connected TRBV6-1 to TRBJ1-3; 7 bases in the junction line up with TRBD1. This receptor carries the CDR3 CASSDRARSGNTIYF. In nucleotides, the sequence is TGTGCCAGCAGCGACAGGGCCCGCTCTGGAAACACCATATATTTT.